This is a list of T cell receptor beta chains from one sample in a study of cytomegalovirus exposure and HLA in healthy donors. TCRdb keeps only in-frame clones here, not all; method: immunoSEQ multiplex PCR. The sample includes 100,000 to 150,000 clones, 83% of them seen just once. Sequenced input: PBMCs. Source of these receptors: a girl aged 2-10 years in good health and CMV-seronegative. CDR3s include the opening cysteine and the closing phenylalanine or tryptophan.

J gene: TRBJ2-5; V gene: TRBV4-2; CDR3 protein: CASSQVRSGGPETQYF
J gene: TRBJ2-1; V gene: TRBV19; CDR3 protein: CASSPSGNPYNEQFF
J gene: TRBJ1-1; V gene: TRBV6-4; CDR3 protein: CASTPGTGGRNTEAFF
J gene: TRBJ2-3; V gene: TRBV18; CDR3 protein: CASSDYTDTQYF
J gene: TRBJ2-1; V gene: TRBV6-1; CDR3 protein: CASSEVPTGALNEQFF
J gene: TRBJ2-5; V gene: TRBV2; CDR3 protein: CASSPSAQETQYF
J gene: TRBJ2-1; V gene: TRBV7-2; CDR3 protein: CASSQGWGGEQFF
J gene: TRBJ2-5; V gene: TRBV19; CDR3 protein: CASRATSFAETQYF
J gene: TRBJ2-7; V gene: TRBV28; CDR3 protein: CASSLRSSAGGWVREQYF
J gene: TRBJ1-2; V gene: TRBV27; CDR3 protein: CASSSWGVLNYGYTF
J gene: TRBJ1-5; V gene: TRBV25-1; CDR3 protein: CASSDPGGPQHF
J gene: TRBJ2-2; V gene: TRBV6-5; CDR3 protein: CASRETSRPGELFF
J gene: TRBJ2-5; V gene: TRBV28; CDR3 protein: CASSLSGEGGETQYF
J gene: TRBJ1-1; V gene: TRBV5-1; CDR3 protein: CASSLGGANMNTEAFF
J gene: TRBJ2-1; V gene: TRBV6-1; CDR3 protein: CASRFRDRYNEQFF
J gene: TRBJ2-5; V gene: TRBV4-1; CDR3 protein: CASSQESWLGLAGQETQYF
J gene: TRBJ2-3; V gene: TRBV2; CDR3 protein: CASSDASGGGTDTQYF
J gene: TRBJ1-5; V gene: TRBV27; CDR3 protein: CASSYHPGTASNQPQHF
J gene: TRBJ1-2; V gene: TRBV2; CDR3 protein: CASSLDRDGYTF
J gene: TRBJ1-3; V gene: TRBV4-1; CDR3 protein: CASSAPAGNTIYF
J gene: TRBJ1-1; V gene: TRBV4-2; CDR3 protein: CASSQDLTGTEAFF
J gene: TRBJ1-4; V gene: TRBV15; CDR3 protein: CATSRGQFPEKLFF
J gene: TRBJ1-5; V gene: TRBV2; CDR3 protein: CASSEDRNQPQHF
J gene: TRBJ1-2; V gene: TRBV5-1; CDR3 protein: CASSLAPWGGTYGYTF
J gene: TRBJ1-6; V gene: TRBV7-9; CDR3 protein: CASSLPGQGNSPLHF
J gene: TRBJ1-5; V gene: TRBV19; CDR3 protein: CASSRQGGSGQPQHF
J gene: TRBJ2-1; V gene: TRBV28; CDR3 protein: CASSFGGGGDEQFF